One T cell receptor beta chain is described in this entry. Its antigen remains unidentified. Sequenced by immunoSEQ multiplex PCR; TCRdb stores in-frame clones only, minus some. The table has under 80,000 clones, about 90% seen once. The data stem from a study of OX40 agonist ivuxolimab in advanced cancers. Looking at the study overall: The mean age was approximately 56 years, ranging from roughly 23 to 90, with under 90% of participants male. Prior anti-PD-1, anti-PD-L1 or anti-CTLA-4 therapy did not bar entry, and 40% had some. Study outcomes and limitations: Circulating CD4+ and CD8+ T cells showed clonal expansion by week 6 at 0.1 to 3.0 mg/kg. Specificity for antigen went undetermined in the expanded peripheral T cells.

The source is an adult with an advanced solid tumor such as melanoma, head and neck, liver or kidney cancer. The sequenced sample was CD4+ or CD8+ T cells sorted from blood, obtained in a trial of the OX40 agonist ivuxolimab.

CDR3: CASRRQGGSYEQYF. The CDR3 DNA reads as TGTGCCAGCAGGCGACAGGGAGGAAGCTACGAGCAGTACTTC. V usage is TRBV28 and J usage is TRBJ2-7; possibly TRBD1 for D (7 bases). This CDR3 contains 14 residues. Germline V CDR1 and CDR2: MDHEN, SYDVKM. The V end was cut by 6 bases, the J end by 3 bases, with 15 bases between.